What follows are 30 T cell receptor beta chains derived from one specimen sequenced in a study of OX40 agonist ivuxolimab in advanced cancers. The data were produced by immunoSEQ multiplex PCR, yet TCRdb's version contains in-frame clones alone and is incomplete. The profile covers about 70,000 clones, with 88% appearing a single time and approximately 2.1% taken by the ten largest. The sample in question was CD4+ or CD8+ T cells sorted from blood, obtained in a trial of the OX40 agonist ivuxolimab. The receptors originated from an adult with an advanced solid tumor such as melanoma, head and neck, liver or kidney cancer.

In this sample, this clone turned up a few times. This chain uses TRBV9 with TRBJ1-1; 10 nucleotides align to TRBD1. The CDR3 sequence is 14 residues long. CDR1 and CDR2 (germline): SGDLS, YYNGEE. J was trimmed by 5 bases and V by 3 bases; bases with no gene match: 4. The CDR3 nucleotides read TGTGCCAGCAGCGCGACAGGGGGCGCGACTGAAGCTTTCTTT. Amino acids: CASSATGGATEAFF.

This chain connects TRBV5-6 to TRBJ2-7; D is unclear. From germline, CDR1 is SGHDT and CDR2 YYEEEE. The CDR3 has 14 residues. Trimming cost V 4 bases and J 0 bases, with 11 bases left between them. The chain's CDR3 is CASSPPAGSYEQYF. The CDR3 DNA reads TGTGCCAGCAGCCCCCCGGCAGGCTCCTACGAGCAGTACTTC.

This clone has only one observation. The V and J genes are TRBV5-4 and TRBJ2-2; 9 bases line up with TRBD1. The CDR3 extends over 16 amino acids. CDR1 and CDR2 from the germline V gene are SGHNT and YYREEE (reference sequence). Trimming removed 4 bases from V and 7 bases from J; junction bases left unmatched: 11. In DNA, the CDR3 is TGTGCCAGCAGCGACGTCAGACAGGGGGTGGACGGGGAGCTGTTTTTT. It translates to CASSDVRQGVDGELFF.

This chain connects TRBV7-9 to TRBJ1-1; D is uncertain. There are 11 residues in the CDR3. Germline V CDR1 and CDR2: SEHNR, FQNEAQ (reference sequence). Trimming left V 5 bases short and J 4 bases short, with 5 bases between. The CDR3 DNA reads TGTGCCAGCAGCCCCCCCACTGAAGCTTTCTTT. The encoded protein is CASSPPTEAFF.

This chain uses TRBV19 with TRBJ1-3; D not certain. V was shortened by 6 bases and J by 4 bases, with 10 bases between the two germline ends. CDR3 size: 13 residues. Per germline, CDR1 LNHDA and CDR2 SQIVND (reference sequence). The CDR3 reads CASRETVGNTIYF. CDR3 nucleotide sequence: TGTGCCAGTAGGGAAACAGTCGGAAACACCATATATTTT.

This chain joins TRBV10-3 and TRBJ2-7; D remains ambiguous. The CDR3 covers 15 residues. CDR1 is ENHRY, CDR2 SYGVKD, per germline. The germline V and J ends were trimmed by 2 bases and 4 bases, with 15 bases remaining between them. The CDR3 sequence: CAISEAYVGIYEQYF. The CDR3 DNA reads as TGTGCCATCAGTGAGGCGTACGTAGGAATTTACGAGCAGTACTTC.

For this clone: This same CDR3 is encoded by further DNA sequences in the sample. The V call is TRBV5-4, the J call TRBJ1-2, with no clear D. Germline loops: CDR1 SGHNT, CDR2 YYREEE (reference sequence). The CDR3 runs to 13 residues. Trimming removed 0 bases at V and 5 bases at J, with 8 bases between. The CDR3 sequence: CASSLDSLYGYTF. The DNA of the CDR3 is TGTGCCAGCAGCTTGGACAGCCTGTATGGCTACACCTTC.

This chain links TRBV18 with TRBJ1-4; D possibly corresponds to TRBD1 (6 bases). CDR1 is KGHSH, CDR2 LQKENI, per germline. Between the trimmed V and J ends, which lost 6 bases and 10 bases, there was a span of 15 bases. This CDR3 comprises 13 residues. The CDR3 reads CASSGGRRGKLFF. CDR3 DNA: TGTGCCAGCTCCGGGGGGCGCAGAGGAAAACTGTTTTTT.

The gene calls are TRBV5-1 and TRBJ2-3, with D perhaps matching TRBD1 (6 bases). V lost 4 bases to trimming and J lost 5 bases, with 17 bases between them. Germline CDR1 reads SGHRS; CDR2 reads YFSETQ. The CDR3 runs to 15 residues. Here the CDR3 reads CASSPSGTREDTQYF. CDR3 nucleotide sequence: TGCGCCAGCAGCCCCTCCGGGACAAGGGAAGATACGCAGTATTTT.

This chain uses TRBV9 with TRBJ2-3; D tentatively fits TRBD1 or TRBD2 (5 bases each). Looked up from germline, CDR1 is SGDLS and CDR2 is YYNGEE. V lost 5 bases to trimming and J lost 3 bases, with 10 bases between them. The CDR3 covers 13 residues. CDR3 protein: CASRRGVTDTQYF. Written as DNA, the CDR3 is TGTGCCAGCAGACGAGGGGTTACAGATACGCAGTATTTT.

This chain's CDR3 is CASSPDASTDTQYF. The CDR3 nucleotides read TGTGCCAGCAGCCCAGACGCTAGCACAGATACGCAGTATTTT. This chain joins TRBV5-6 and TRBJ2-3; D unresolved. The CDR3 loop spans 14 amino acids. Germline lookup yields CDR1 SGHDT and CDR2 YYEEEE. The V gene lost 4 bases and the J gene lost 0 bases, with 9 bases spanning the gap.

With respect to this clone: This same CDR3 is encoded by further DNA sequences in the sample. The chain is built from TRBV5-1 and TRBJ1-2; D may be TRBD1 (6 bases). V was trimmed by 0 bases and J by 4 bases, leaving 10 bases between them. This CDR3 spans 14 amino acids. Germline values: CDR1 SGHRS, CDR2 YFSETQ. As DNA, the CDR3 is TGCGCCAGCAGCTTGGGAGGGGGGTCCTATGGCTACACCTTC. Translated, it gives CASSLGGGSYGYTF.

This clone showed up just a few times. The chain carries TRBV19 and TRBJ1-1, with 10 bases identical to TRBD1. The V and J ends lost 5 bases and 0 bases, in that order; junction bases with no gene match: 6. This CDR3 is 16 amino acids long. Germline CDR1 reads LNHDA; CDR2 reads SQIVND (reference sequence). The CDR3 loop reads CASSLGQGGMNTEAFF. In nucleotides, the CDR3 is TGTGCCAGTAGTCTAGGACAGGGGGGCATGAACACTGAAGCTTTCTTT.

V usage is TRBV27 and J usage is TRBJ1-3; D is possibly TRBD1 (6 bases). The CDR3 has 15 amino acids. The V and J ends lost 2 bases and 0 bases respectively, with 8 bases between them. CDR1 is MNHEY and CDR2 is SMNVEV in the germline V gene (reference sequence). The CDR3 region has the DNA TGTGCCAGCAGTTTACAGGGGAGCTCTGGAAACACCATATATTTT. Protein sequence: CASSLQGSSGNTIYF.

J is TRBJ1-1 and V is TRBV5-6, with TRBD1 matching over 7 bases. The CDR3 contains 14 residues. Germline assignment: CDR1 SGHDT and CDR2 YYEEEE. V lost 5 bases to trimming and J lost 0 bases; unmatched junction nucleotides: 4. The CDR3 here is CASREGQLNTEAFF. CDR3 DNA: TGTGCCAGCAGGGAGGGACAGTTGAACACTGAAGCTTTCTTT.

The chain is built from TRBV30 and TRBJ1-6; D call uncertain. CDR1 and CDR2 (germline): GTSNPN, SVGIG (reference sequence). This CDR3 has 13 amino acids. The V end was cut by 0 bases, the J end by 7 bases, with 7 bases between. The CDR3 DNA reads TGTGCCTGGAGTGTGGCAGGCAATTCACCCCTCCACTTT. This gives the protein CAWSVAGNSPLHF.

This clone was seen a single time. The rearrangement joins TRBV10-3 to TRBJ2-3, with TRBD2 matching 7 bases. This CDR3 region has 16 residues. Per the germline V gene, CDR1 is ENHRY and CDR2 is SYGVKD. The V segment lost 8 bases and the J segment 3 bases; nucleotides outside the gene matches: 14. The CDR3 nucleotides are TGTGCCATCGGGACCCACCAGCGGGACTTGACAGATACGCAGTATTTT. The encoded protein is CAIGTHQRDLTDTQYF.

This rearrangement joins TRBV5-5 to TRBJ2-1; 9 nucleotides agree with TRBD2. Per germline, CDR1 SGHKS and CDR2 YYEKEE (reference sequence). This CDR3 has 16 residues. V lost 4 bases and J lost 9; bases outside the gene matches: 14. CDR3 amino acids: CASSPYRAGGPGEQFF. CDR3 nucleotides: TGTGCCAGCAGCCCCTATCGGGCGGGAGGGCCGGGTGAGCAGTTCTTC.

The chain carries TRBV6-5 and TRBJ1-2; tentative D call: TRBD1 (5 bases). V lost 8 bases and J 1 base, leaving 11 bases between the germline ends. CDR1 MNHEY and CDR2 SVGAGI come from the germline V gene. The CDR3 consists of 13 residues. CDR3 sequence: CASSGGLNYGYTF. The DNA of the CDR3 is TGTGCCAGCTCGGGGGGACTTAACTATGGCTACACCTTC.

The rearrangement uses TRBV18 and TRBJ2-5; 9 bases are shared with TRBD1. J gave up 5 bases and V 3 bases, and 4 bases lay outside the gene matches. This CDR3 has 14 residues. CDR1 and CDR2 (germline): KGHSH, LQKENI. Here the CDR3 reads CASSPWTGEETQYF. The DNA of the CDR3 is TGTGCCAGCTCACCCTGGACAGGGGAGGAGACCCAGTACTTC. Together with reference TRBV18 and TRBJ2-5, the CDR3 gives the full variable domain: NAGVMQNPRHLVRRRGQEARLRCSPMKGHSHVYWYRQLPEEGLKFMVYLQKENIIDESGMPKERFSAEFPKEGPSILRIQQVVRGDSAAYFCASSPWTGEETQYFGPGTRLLVL.

The chain uses TRBV28 and TRBJ1-1; D uncertain. Trimming removed 6 bases at V and 9 bases at J, with 17 bases between. The CDR3 has 13 residues. Looked up from germline, CDR1 is MDHEN and CDR2 is SYDVKM. CDR3 sequence reads: CASSVKMEGKAFF. CDR3 bases: TGTGCCAGCAGCGTTAAAATGGAGGGCAAAGCTTTCTTT.

This clone was seen more than once but under ten times. V usage is TRBV11-2 and J usage is TRBJ1-6, with no clear D. The V gene's germline CDR1 is SGHAT and CDR2 FQNNGV. The CDR3 has 16 residues. V was clipped by 6 bases and J by 0 bases, with 12 bases between them. Here the CDR3 reads CASRGSLYSYNSPLHF. The CDR3 DNA sequence: TGTGCCAGCAGGGGGTCGCTTTACTCCTATAATTCACCCCTCCACTTT.

The chain combines TRBV5-6 with TRBJ1-1, with D tentatively TRBD1 (6 bases). This CDR3 contains 15 residues. Per the germline V gene, CDR1 is SGHDT and CDR2 is YYEEEE. V was cut by 0 bases and J by 1 base, with 10 bases left in between. The CDR3 DNA reads as TGTGCCAGCAGCTTGGGGAACAGGGCGAACACTGAAGCTTTCTTT. Translated: CASSLGNRANTEAFF.

The V and J genes are TRBV14 and TRBJ2-3; D possibly corresponds to TRBD2 (6 bases). In germline, CDR1 is SGHDN, CDR2 FVKESK. The CDR3 consists of 17 residues. Trimming stripped 4 bases from V and 0 bases from J, with 17 bases between. The CDR3 spells CASSRDSGTVSTDTQYF. CDR3 bases: TGTGCCAGCAGCCGGGACTCGGGGACGGTTAGCACAGATACGCAGTATTTT.

The chain uses TRBV6-5 and TRBJ1-1, with a tentative D call TRBD1 (5 bases). The ends were cut back, 6 bases at V and 10 bases at J, with 12 bases in the middle. Germline V lookup: CDR1 MNHEY, CDR2 SVGAGI. The CDR3 length is 11 residues. The CDR3 nucleotides are TGTGCCAGCAGCGACCGGGACGCAGCTTTCTTT. Protein sequence: CASSDRDAAFF.

This chain links TRBV7-3 with TRBJ2-3; possibly TRBD1 or TRBD2 for D (7 bases each). The CDR3 covers 14 residues. From germline, CDR1 is SGHTA and CDR2 FQGTGA. V lost 3 bases and J lost 5, with 12 bases in between. The CDR3 DNA sequence: TGTGCCAGCAGCTTCAGGGGGGGAGGAGATACGCAGTATTTT. It specifies CASSFRGGGDTQYF.

V and J are TRBV19 and TRBJ1-5; D perhaps matches TRBD1 (6 bases). The germline CDR1 and CDR2 sequences are LNHDA and SQIVND (reference sequence). V lost 9 bases and J 0 bases, leaving 9 bases between the germline ends. The CDR3 is 13 amino acids. CDR3 in DNA: TGTGCCAGCCGGGACATTAGCAATCAGCCCCAGCATTTT. Protein: CASRDISNQPQHF.

The V and J genes are TRBV19 and TRBJ1-4; D is unclear. Trimming removed 9 bases from V and 3 bases from J, with 11 bases in between. The CDR3 is made up of 13 amino acids. Germline V CDR1 and CDR2: LNHDA, SQIVND (reference sequence). The CDR3 nucleotides read TGTGCCAGCCGCGATTGGGCTAATGAAAAACTGTTTTTT. Amino acid sequence: CASRDWANEKLFF.

The chain employs TRBV18 and TRBJ2-5, with 14 bases aligning to TRBD2. Germline CDR1 reads KGHSH; CDR2 reads LQKENI. The CDR3 length is 18 residues. V shed 2 bases and J 5 bases; nucleotides not matched to a gene: 10. The CDR3 loop reads CASSPKRGTSGSGETQYF. CDR3 nucleotides: TGTGCCAGCTCACCAAAAAGAGGGACTAGCGGGAGCGGTGAGACCCAGTACTTC.

This clone has only a few counts. The genes are TRBV19 and TRBJ2-1, with TRBD1 matching 7 bases. The CDR3 sequence is 14 residues long. The germline CDR1 and CDR2 sequences are LNHDA and SQIVND (reference sequence). V gave up 4 bases and J gave up 8 bases; unmatched junction bases: 8. The CDR3 loop is CASSTRTGDHEQFF. The CDR3 nucleotides read TGTGCCAGTAGTACCCGGACAGGCGACCATGAGCAGTTCTTC.